This entry concerns a single T cell receptor beta chain. The antigen is not known. At one boundary the junction diverges from the germline segment, which might be a read error. TCRdb re-analysed the reads in MiXCR, keeping a single row per CDR3 protein. The data show about 920,000 distinct CDR3 sequences, about a third seen once. The data stem from a study of T cell repertoires in cytomegalovirus infection. General study findings and limits: Across the ex vivo response, the dominant clonotypes were HLA-C-restricted CMV-specific TCR beta clonotypes.

CDR3 size: 13 residues. The germline V gene has CDR1 MGHRA and CDR2 YSYEKL. The chain is built from TRBV4-1 and TRBJ1-1; 7 bases are shared with TRBD1. The receptor's source is a human donor in good health (CMV status not recorded). Some clones in this sample may be carry-over from other donors' samples. The sequencing used cultured CD8+ T cells from PBMCs, collected from culture after CMV antigen stimulation. DNA for the CDR3: TGCGCCAGCAGCCAAGATCCCGTCAGGGGGGCATGCTTT. Its protein product is CASSQDPVRGACF.